This note documents a single T cell receptor (beta chain) sequence. Its antigen remains unknown. Following extraction, RNA underwent reverse transcription to cDNA, which served as the sequencing template. The table came from immunoSEQ multiplex PCR; TCRdb's copy has only in-frame clones and leaves some out. The sample records roughly 190,000 clones, 45% to 65% being singletons. As for treatment: oral pan-JAK inhibitor, 5-10 mg twice daily. Both CD4+ and CD8+ T cells were separated by sorting PBMCs. This specimen comes from a study of CD8+ T cells in alopecia areata. Study overall: The study gave treated patients oral tofacitinib at 5 to 10 mg twice daily. Study-wide findings and caveats: Among the top 100, expanded CD8+ clones were significantly decreased by tofacitinib, as was scalp clonality.

The CDR3 runs to 14 residues. Germline CDR1 reads GTSNPN; CDR2 reads SVGIG (reference sequence). Deletions cut 2 bases from V and 3 bases from J, with 13 bases between. This clonotype was obtained from a human donor with alopecia areata. This specimen was CD4+ T cells sorted from blood, taken at week 4, from a patient treated with tofacitinib. The rearrangement links TRBV30 to TRBJ1-1; D is unresolved. For the CDR3, the DNA is TGTGCCTGGAGTCCCCGGTGGTGGGACACTGAAGCTTTCTTT. It codes for CAWSPRWWDTEAFF.